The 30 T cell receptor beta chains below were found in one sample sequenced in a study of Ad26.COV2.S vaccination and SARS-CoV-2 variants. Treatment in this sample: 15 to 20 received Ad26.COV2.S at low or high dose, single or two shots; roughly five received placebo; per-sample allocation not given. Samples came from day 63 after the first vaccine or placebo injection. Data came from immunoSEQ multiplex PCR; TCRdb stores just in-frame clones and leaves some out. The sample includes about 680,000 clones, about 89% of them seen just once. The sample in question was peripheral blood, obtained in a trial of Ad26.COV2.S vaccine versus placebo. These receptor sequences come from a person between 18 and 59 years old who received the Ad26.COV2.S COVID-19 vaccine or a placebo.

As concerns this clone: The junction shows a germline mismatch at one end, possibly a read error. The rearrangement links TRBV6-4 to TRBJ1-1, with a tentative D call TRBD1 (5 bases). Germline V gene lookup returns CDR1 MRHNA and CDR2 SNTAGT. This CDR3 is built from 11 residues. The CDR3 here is CASSEAGKLLF. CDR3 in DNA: TGTGCCAGCAGTGAAGCAGGGAAGCTTCTCTTT.

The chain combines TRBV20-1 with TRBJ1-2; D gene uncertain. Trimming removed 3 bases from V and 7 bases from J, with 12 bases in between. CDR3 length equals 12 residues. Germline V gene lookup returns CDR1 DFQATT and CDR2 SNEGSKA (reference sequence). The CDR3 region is CSASPPISGYTF. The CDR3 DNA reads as TGCAGTGCTAGTCCCCCTATCAGTGGCTACACCTTC.

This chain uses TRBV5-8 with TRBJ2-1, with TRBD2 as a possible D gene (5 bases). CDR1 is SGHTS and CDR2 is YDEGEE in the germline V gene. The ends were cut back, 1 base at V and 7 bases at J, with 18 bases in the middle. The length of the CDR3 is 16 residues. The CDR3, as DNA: TGTGCCAGCAGCTTGACCGTGGACTCCATTAGGAATGAGCAGTTCTTC. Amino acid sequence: CASSLTVDSIRNEQFF.

CDR3 protein: CASSSLIQSGELFF. DNA of the CDR3: TGTGCCAGCAGTTCTCTTATACAGTCCGGGGAGCTGTTTTTT. The genes are TRBV6-5 and TRBJ2-2; D is unresolved. CDR1 and CDR2 (germline): MNHEY, SVGAGI. The length of the CDR3 is 14 residues. Trimming took off 4 bases at V and 6 bases at J, with 12 bases between the two ends.

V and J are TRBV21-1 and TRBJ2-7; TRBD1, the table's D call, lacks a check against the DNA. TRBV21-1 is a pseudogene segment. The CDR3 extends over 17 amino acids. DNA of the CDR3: TGTGCCAGCAGGGCGTCCGGGACAGGGGGCTTAGGATACGAGCAGTACTTC. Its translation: CASRASGTGGLGYEQYF.

The CDR3 sequence is CASSLGVGDEQFF. The CDR3 DNA reads as TGTGCCAGCAGTTTAGGGGTTGGCGATGAGCAGTTCTTC. The V gene is TRBV12-3 or TRBV12-4, the J gene TRBJ2-1; D ambiguous. This CDR3 has 13 amino acids. Trimming pared 1 base from V and 8 bases from J, leaving 9 bases between.

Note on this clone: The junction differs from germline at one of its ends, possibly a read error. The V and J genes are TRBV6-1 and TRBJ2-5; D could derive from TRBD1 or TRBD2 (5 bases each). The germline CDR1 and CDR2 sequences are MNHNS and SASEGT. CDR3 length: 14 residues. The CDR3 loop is CASCETRGQETQYF. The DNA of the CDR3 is TGTGCCAGCTGTGAAACGAGGGGCCAAGAGACCCAGTACTTC.

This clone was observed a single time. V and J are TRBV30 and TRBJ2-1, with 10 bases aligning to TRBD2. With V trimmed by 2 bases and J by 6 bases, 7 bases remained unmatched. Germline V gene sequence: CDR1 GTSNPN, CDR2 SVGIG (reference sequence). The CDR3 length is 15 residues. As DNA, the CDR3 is TGTGCCTGGAGTCCCCTAGCGGGGGTCAGCAATGAGCAGTTCTTC. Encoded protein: CAWSPLAGVSNEQFF.

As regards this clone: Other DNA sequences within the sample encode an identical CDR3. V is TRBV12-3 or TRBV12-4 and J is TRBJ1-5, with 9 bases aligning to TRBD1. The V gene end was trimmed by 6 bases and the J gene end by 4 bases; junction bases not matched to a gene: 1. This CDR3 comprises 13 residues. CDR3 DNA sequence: TGTGCCAGCAGCGGGACAGGGAATCAGCCCCAGCATTTT. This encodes CASSGTGNQPQHF.

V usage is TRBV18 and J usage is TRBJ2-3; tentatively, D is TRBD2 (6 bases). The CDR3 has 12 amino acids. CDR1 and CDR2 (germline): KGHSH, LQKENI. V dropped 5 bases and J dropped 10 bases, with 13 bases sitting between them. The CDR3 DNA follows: TGTGCCAGCTCAAGGGACGGCGGGGCGCAGTATTTT. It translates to CASSRDGGAQYF.

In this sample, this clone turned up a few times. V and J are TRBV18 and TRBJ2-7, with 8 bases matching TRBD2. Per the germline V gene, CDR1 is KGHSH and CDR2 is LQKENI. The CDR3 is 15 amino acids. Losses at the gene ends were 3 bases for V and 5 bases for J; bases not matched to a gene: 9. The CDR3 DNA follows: TGTGCCAGCTCACCCGGACTAGCACCCTTTCACGAGCAGTACTTC. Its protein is CASSPGLAPFHEQYF.

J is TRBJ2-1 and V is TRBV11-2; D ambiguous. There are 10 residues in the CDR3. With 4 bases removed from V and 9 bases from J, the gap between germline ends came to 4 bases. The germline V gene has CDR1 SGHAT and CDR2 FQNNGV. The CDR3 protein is CASSSVEQFF. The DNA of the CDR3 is TGTGCCAGCAGCTCGGTTGAGCAGTTCTTC. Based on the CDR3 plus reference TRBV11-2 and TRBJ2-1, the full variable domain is EAGVAQSPRYKIIEKRQSVAFWCNPISGHATLYWYQQILGQGPKLLIQFQNNGVVDDSQLPKDRFSAERLKGVDSTLKIQPAKLEDSAVYLCASSSVEQFFGPGTRLTVL.

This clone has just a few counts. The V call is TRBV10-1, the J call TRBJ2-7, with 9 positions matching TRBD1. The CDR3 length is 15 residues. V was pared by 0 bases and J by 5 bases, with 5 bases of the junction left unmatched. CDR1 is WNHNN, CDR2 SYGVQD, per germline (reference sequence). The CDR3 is CASSESRTGVHEQYF. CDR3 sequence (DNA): TGCGCCAGCAGTGAGTCCAGGACAGGGGTCCACGAGCAGTACTTC.

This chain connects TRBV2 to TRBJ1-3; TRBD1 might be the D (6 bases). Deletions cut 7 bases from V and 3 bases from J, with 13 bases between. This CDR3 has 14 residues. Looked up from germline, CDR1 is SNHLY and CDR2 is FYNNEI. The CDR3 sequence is CASKVTGGGNTIYF. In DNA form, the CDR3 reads TGTGCCAGCAAAGTGACAGGAGGTGGAAACACCATATATTTT.

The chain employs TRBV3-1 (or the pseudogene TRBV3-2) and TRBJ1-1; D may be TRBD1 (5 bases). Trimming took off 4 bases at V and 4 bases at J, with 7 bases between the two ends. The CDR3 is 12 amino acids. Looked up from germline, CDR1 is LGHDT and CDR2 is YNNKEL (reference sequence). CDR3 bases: TGTGCCAGCAGCCTGGGGGTCACTGAAGCTTTCTTT. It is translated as CASSLGVTEAFF.

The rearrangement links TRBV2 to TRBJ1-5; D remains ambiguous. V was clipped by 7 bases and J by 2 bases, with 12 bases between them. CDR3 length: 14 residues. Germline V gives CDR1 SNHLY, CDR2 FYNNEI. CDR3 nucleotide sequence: TGTGCCAGCACCCTAGGACTAGGCAATCAGCCCCAGCATTTT. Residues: CASTLGLGNQPQHF.

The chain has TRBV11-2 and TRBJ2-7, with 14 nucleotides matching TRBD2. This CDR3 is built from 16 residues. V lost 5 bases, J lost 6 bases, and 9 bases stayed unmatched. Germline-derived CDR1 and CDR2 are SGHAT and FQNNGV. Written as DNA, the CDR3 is TGTGCCAGCAGCCTAGCAGGGACTAGCGGGAGAGGCGAGCAGTACTTC. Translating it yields CASSLAGTSGRGEQYF.

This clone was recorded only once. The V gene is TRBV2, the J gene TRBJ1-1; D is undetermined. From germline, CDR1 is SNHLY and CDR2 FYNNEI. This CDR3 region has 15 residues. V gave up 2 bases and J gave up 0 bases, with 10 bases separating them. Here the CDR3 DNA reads TGTGCCAGCAGTGAACTGCAGGATTTGAACACTGAAGCTTTCTTT. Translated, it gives CASSELQDLNTEAFF.

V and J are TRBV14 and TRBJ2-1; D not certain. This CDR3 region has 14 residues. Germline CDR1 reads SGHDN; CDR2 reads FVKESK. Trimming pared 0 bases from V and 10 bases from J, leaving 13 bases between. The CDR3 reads CASSQDRRRNEQFF. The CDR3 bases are TGTGCCAGCAGCCAAGATCGCAGACGTAACGAGCAGTTCTTC. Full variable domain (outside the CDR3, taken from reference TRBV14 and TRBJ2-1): EAGVTQFPSHSVIEKGQTVTLRCDPISGHDNLYWYRRVMGKEIKFLLHFVKESKQDESGMPNNRFLAERTGGTYSTLKVQPAELEDSGVYFCASSQDRRRNEQFFGPGTRLTVL.

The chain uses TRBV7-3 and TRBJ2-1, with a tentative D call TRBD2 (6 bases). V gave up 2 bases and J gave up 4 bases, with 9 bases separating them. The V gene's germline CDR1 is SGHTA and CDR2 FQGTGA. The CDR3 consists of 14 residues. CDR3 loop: CASSLAGTYNEQFF. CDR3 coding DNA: TGTGCCAGCAGCTTAGCGGGGACTTACAATGAGCAGTTCTTC.

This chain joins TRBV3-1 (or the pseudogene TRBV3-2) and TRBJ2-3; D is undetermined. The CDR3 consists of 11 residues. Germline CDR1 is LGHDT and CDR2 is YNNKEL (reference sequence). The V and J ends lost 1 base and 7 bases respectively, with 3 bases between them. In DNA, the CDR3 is TGTGCCAGCAGCCAAGTCTATACGCAGTATTTT. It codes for CASSQVYTQYF.

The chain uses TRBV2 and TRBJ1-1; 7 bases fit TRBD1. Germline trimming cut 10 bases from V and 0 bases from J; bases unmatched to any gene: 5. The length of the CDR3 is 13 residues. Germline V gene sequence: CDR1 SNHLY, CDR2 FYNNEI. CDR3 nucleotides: TGTGCCACCCAGGACAGGATGAACACTGAAGCTTTCTTT. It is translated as CATQDRMNTEAFF.

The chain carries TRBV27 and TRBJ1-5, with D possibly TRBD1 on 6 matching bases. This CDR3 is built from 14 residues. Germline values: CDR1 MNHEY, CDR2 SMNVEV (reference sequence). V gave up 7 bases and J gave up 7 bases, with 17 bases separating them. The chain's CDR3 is CASKGAGGGQPQHF. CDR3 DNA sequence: TGTGCCAGCAAGGGCGCGGGGGGCGGGCAGCCCCAGCATTTT.

CDR3 nucleotide sequence: TGTGCCAGCAGCTCAATAATGACTAGCGGGGGGAACAATGAGCAGTTCTTC. This sequence encodes CASSSIMTSGGNNEQFF. This chain joins TRBV7-8 and TRBJ2-1, with TRBD2 identical over 13 bases. This CDR3 has 17 residues. V gave up 4 bases and J gave up 5 bases; unmatched junction bases: 8. The V gene's germline CDR1 is SGHVS and CDR2 FQNEAQ.

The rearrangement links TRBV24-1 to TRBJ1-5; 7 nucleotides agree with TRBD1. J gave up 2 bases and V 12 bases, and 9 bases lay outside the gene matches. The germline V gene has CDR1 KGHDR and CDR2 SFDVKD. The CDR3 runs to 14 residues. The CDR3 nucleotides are TGTGCCGCGGACAGGATGGGGCGCAATCAGCCCCAGCATTTT. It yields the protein CAADRMGRNQPQHF.

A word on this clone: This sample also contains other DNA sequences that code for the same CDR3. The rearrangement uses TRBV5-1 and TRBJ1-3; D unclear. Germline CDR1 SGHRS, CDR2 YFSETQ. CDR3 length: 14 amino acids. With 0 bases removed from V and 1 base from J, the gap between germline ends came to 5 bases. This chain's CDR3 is CASSLEGSGNTIYF. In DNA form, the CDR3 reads TGCGCCAGCAGCTTGGAGGGTTCTGGAAACACCATATATTTT.

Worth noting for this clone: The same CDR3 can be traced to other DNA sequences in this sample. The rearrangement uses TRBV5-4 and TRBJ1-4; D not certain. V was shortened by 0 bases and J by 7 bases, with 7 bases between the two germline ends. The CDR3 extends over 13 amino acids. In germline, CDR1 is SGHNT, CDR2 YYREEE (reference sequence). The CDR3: CASSLVGGEKLFF. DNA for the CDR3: TGTGCCAGCAGCTTGGTGGGTGGTGAAAAACTGTTTTTT.

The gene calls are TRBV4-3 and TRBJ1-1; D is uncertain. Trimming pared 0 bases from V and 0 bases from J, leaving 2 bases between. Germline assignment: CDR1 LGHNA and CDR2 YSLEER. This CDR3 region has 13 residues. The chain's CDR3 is CASSQEMNTEAFF. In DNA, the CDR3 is TGCGCCAGCAGCCAAGAAATGAACACTGAAGCTTTCTTT.

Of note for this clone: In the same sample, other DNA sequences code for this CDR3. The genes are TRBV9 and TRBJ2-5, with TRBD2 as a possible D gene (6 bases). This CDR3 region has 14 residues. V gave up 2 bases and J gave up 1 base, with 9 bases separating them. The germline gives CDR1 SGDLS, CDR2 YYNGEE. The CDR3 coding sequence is TGTGCCAGCAGCGTCGGCGGGACCCAAGAGACCCAGTACTTC. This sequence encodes CASSVGGTQETQYF. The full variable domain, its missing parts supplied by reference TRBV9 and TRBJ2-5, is DSGVTQTPKHLITATGQRVTLRCSPRSGDLSVYWYQQSLDQGLQFLIQYYNGEERAKGNILERFSAQQFPDLHSELNLSSLELGDSALYFCASSVGGTQETQYFGPGTRLLVL.

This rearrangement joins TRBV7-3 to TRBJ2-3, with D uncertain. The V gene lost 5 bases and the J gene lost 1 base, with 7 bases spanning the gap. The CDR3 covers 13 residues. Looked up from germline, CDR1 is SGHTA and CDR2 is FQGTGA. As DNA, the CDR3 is TGTGCCAGCAGCATGGCAGGCACAGATACGCAGTATTTT. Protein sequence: CASSMAGTDTQYF.